There are a few counts of the clone carrying this TCR beta chain. Its antigen is as yet unknown. TCRdb called the 5' RACE reads again in MiXCR, with one record for every CDR3 protein. The data hold 580,000 or so distinct CDR3 sequences, with 15% to 20% observed a single time. The CDR3 sequence is 15 residues long. The junction had 9 bases not matched to a gene; V was cut back by 6 bases and J by 5 bases. The record originates from a study of T-cell memory formation after mild COVID-19. Findings and caveats of the study: Proof of SARS-CoV-2 specificity was absent for the second-wave clones that crested on day 37.

This chain uses TRBV12-3 or TRBV12-4 with TRBJ2-5; TRBD1 agrees at 10 bases. Sequencing used PBMCs or a T cell subset sorted from them (not recorded which). The clonotype originates from an adult woman who had mild COVID-19 (a few samples of this study predate the infection). Cell type and time point are not known. The CDR3, as DNA: TGTGCCAGCAGGCTGGGACAGGGGCGTCTGGAGACCCAGTACTTC. It encodes CASRLGQGRLETQYF.